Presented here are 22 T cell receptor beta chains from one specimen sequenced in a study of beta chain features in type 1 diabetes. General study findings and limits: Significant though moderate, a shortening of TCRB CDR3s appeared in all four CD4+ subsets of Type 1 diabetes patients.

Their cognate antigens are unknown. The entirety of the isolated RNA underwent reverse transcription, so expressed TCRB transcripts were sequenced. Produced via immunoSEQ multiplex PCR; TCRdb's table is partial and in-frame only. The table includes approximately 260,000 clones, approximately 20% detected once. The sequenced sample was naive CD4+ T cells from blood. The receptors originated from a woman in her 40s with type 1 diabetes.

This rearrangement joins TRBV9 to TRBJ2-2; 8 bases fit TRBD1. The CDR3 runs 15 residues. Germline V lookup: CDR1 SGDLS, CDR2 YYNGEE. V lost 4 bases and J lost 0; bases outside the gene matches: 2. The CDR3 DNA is TGTGCCAGCAGCTTGACAGGGGCGAACACCGGGGAGCTGTTTTTT. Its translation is CASSLTGANTGELFF.

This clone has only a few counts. Here the CDR3 DNA reads TGCGCCAGCAATTCTGGCGTGGGGGCAGGGGCCAACGTCCTGACTTTC. It codes for CASNSGVGAGANVLTF. V usage is TRBV5-1 and J usage is TRBJ2-6; possible D gene TRBD1, 6 bases. The CDR3 extends over 16 amino acids. Germline V gives CDR1 SGHRS, CDR2 YFSETQ. Deletions cut 6 bases from V and 4 bases from J, with 17 bases between.

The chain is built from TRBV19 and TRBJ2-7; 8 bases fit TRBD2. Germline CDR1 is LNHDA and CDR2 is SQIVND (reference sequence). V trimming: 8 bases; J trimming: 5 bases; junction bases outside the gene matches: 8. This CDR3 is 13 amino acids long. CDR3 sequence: CASSDSGVHEQYF. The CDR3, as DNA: TGTGCCAGTTCGGATAGCGGGGTCCACGAGCAGTACTTC.

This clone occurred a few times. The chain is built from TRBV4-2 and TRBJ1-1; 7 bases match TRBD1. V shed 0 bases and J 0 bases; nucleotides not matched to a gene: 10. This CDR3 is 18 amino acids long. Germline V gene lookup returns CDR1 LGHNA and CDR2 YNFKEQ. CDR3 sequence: CASSQDRSQGDLNTEAFF. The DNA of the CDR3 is TGTGCCAGCAGCCAAGATAGGAGTCAGGGGGATCTGAACACTGAAGCTTTCTTT.

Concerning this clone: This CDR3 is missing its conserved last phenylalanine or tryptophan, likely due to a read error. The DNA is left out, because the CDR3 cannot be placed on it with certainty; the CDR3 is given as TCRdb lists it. CDR3 region: CASSTSSGAED. This chain joins TRBV21-1 and TRBJ2-2; the table calls TRBD1, which could not be checked here. TRBV21-1 is noted as a pseudogene. The CDR3 spans 11 residues, counting both ends.

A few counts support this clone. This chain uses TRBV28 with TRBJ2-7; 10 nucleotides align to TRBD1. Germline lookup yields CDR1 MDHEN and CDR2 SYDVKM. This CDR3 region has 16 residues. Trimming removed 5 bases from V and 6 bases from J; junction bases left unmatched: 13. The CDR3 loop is CASSGPGTGERGEQYF. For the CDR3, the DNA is TGTGCCAGCAGTGGTCCCGGGACAGGGGAACGAGGCGAGCAGTACTTC.

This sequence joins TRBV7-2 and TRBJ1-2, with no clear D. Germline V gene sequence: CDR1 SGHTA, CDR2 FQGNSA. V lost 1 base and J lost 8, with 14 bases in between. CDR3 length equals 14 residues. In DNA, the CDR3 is TGTGCCAGCAGCTTAGGAGGCCCCGAGGGAGGCTACACCTTC. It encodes CASSLGGPEGGYTF.

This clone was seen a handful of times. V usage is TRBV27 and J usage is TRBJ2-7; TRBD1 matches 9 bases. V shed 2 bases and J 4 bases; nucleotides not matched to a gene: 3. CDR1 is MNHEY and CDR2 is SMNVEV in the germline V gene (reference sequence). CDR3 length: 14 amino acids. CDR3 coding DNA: TGTGCCAGCAGTTTAGCGGACAGGGGATACGAGCAGTACTTC. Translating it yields CASSLADRGYEQYF.

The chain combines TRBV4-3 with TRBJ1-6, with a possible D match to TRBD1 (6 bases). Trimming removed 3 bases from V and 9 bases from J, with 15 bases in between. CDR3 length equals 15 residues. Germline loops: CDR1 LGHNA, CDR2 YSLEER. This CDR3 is CASSQEQGRGSPLHF. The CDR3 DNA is TGCGCCAGCAGCCAGGAACAGGGACGAGGTTCACCCCTCCACTTT.

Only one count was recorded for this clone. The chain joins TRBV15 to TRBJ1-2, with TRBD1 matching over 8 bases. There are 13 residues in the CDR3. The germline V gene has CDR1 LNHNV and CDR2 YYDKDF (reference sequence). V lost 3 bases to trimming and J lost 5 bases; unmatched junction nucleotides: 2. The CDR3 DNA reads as TGTGCCACCAGCAGGACAGGGGAATATGGCTACACCTTC. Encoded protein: CATSRTGEYGYTF. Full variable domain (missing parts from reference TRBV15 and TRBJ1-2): DAMVIQNPRYQVTQFGKPVTLSCSQTLNHNVMYWYQQKSSQAPKLLFHYYDKDFNNEADTPDNFQSRRPNTSFCFLDIRSPGLGDTAMYLCATSRTGEYGYTFGSGTRLTVV.

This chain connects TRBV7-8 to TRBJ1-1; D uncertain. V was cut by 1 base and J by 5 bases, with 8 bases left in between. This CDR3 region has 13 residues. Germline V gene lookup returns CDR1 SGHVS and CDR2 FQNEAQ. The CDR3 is CASSLGGWTEAFF. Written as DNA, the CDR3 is TGTGCCAGCAGCTTAGGAGGGTGGACTGAAGCTTTCTTT.

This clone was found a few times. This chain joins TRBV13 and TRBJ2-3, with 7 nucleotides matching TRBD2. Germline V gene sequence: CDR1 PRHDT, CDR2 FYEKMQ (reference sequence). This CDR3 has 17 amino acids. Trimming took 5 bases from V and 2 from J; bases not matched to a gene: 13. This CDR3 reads CASSRSPPAGNTDTQYF. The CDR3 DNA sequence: TGTGCCAGCAGCCGCAGCCCCCCAGCGGGAAACACAGATACGCAGTATTTT.

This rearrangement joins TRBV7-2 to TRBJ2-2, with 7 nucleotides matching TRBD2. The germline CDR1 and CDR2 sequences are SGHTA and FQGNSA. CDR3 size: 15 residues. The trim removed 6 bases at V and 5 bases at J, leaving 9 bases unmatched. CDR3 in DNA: TGTGCCAGCAGGAAAGCGGGACTACCTACCGGGGAGCTGTTTTTT. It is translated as CASRKAGLPTGELFF.

In nucleotides, the CDR3 is TGTGCCAGCAGCGTAGGGCAGGGGACAGATACGCAGTATTTT. Translation gives CASSVGQGTDTQYF. The V and J genes are TRBV9 and TRBJ2-3; possibly TRBD1 for D (6 bases). The CDR3 has 14 amino acids. Trimming left V 0 bases short and J 3 bases short, with 8 bases between. Germline CDR1 reads SGDLS; CDR2 reads YYNGEE.

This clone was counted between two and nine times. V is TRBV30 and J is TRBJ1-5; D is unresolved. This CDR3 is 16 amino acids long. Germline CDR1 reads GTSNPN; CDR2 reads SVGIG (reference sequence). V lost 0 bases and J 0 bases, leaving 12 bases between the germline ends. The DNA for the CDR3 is TGTGCCTGGAGTGTACCGGGTGCGGTTAGCAATCAGCCCCAGCATTTT. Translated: CAWSVPGAVSNQPQHF.

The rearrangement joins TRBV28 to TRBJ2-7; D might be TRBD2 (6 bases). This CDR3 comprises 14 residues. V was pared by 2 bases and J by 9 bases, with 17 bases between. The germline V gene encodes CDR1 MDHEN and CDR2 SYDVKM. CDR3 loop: CASSLGTSGRVQYF. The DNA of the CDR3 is TGTGCCAGCAGTTTAGGGACTTCAGGGCGGGTGCAGTACTTC.

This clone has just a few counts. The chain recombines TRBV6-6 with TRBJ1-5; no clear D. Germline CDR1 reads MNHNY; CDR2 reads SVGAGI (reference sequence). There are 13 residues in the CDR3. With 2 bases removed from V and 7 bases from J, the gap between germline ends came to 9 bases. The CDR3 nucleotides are TGTGCCAGCAGTTACGACGGGAACCAGCCCCAGCATTTT. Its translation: CASSYDGNQPQHF.

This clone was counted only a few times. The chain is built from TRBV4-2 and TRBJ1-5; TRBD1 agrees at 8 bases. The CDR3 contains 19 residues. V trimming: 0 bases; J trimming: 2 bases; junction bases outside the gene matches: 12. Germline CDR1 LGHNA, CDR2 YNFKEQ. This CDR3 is CASSQEIDRGGVGNQPQHF. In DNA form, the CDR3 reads TGTGCCAGCAGCCAAGAGATAGACAGGGGAGGGGTCGGCAATCAGCCCCAGCATTTT.

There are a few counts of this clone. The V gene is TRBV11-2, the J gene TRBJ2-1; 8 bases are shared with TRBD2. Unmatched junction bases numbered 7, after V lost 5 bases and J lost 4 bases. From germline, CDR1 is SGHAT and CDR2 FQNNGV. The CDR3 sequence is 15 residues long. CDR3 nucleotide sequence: TGTGCCAGCAGCCGGGGTTTAGCGGGGTACAATGAGCAGTTCTTC. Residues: CASSRGLAGYNEQFF.

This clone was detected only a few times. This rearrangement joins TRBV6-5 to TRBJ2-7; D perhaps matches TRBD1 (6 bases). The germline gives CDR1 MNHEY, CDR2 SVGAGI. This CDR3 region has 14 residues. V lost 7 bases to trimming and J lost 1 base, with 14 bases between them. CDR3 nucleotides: TGTGCCAGCATGAGTCAGGGGCGTTCCTACGAGCAGTACTTC. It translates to CASMSQGRSYEQYF.

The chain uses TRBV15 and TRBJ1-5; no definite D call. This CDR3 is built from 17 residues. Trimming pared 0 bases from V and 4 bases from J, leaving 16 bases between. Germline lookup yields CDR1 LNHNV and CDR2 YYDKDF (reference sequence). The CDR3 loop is CATSREGGNPGNQPQHF. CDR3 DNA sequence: TGTGCCACCAGCAGAGAAGGTGGGAATCCGGGGAATCAGCCCCAGCATTTT. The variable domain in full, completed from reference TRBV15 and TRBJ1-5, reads DAMVIQNPRYQVTQFGKPVTLSCSQTLNHNVMYWYQQKSSQAPKLLFHYYDKDFNNEADTPDNFQSRRPNTSFCFLDIRSPGLGDTAMYLCATSREGGNPGNQPQHFGDGTRLSIL.

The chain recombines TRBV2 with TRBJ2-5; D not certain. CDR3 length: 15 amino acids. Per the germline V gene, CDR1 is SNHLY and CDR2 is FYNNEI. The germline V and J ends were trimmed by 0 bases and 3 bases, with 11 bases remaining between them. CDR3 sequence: CASSEAPRGEETQYF. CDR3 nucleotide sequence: TGTGCCAGCAGTGAAGCGCCGAGAGGAGAAGAGACCCAGTACTTC.